The sequence of this T cell receptor beta chain was determined in a study of cytomegalovirus exposure and HLA in healthy donors. V lost 2 bases and J 5 bases, leaving 6 bases between the germline ends. Per germline, CDR1 MGHDK and CDR2 SYGVNS. This CDR3 contains 13 residues. Primers included in the PCR were 60 Vbeta and 13 Jbeta primers. Method: immunoSEQ multiplex PCR; TCRdb's copy keeps in-frame clones and lacks some. The sample shows about 160,000 clones, almost 80% of them seen only once. The TCR comes from a woman aged 50 to 65 in good health and CMV-seropositive. The rearrangement links TRBV25-1 to TRBJ2-2; D possibly corresponds to TRBD1 (6 bases). Sequencing was done on a sample of PBMCs. The chain's CDR3 is CASSETGTGELFF. The CDR3 DNA sequence: TGTGCCAGCAGTGAAACAGGGACCGGGGAGCTGTTTTTT.